The present entry profiles one TCR beta chain with its context. Its cognate antigen is unknown. The sample originates from a study of T cell responses to AZD1222 COVID-19 vaccine. V gave up 6 bases and J gave up 12 bases, with 20 bases separating them. The CDR3 length is 13 residues. Germline loops: CDR1 MNHEY, CDR2 SVGAGI. The study, taken as a whole, reports: Clonal diversity was possibly underestimated, and the donors were mostly white British, with more females. Dominant at 160-218 and 743-854, vaccine-associated CD4 TCRs also spanned spike. The study identified only five or six AZD1222 recipients as seropositive at baseline. Spike-specific TCR depth and breadth grew after two AZD1222 doses.

Libraries were prepared by immunoSEQ multiplex PCR; TCRdb keeps only in-frame clonotypes and omits some of them. Seen here are about 160,000 clones, about nine tenths observed once, and the top ten hold approximately 1.9%. This sequence was found in an adult in good health. V usage is TRBV6-5 and J usage is TRBJ1-1, with a tentative D call TRBD1 (6 bases). Specimen: peripheral blood, collected on day 0 of AZD1222 vaccination. The CDR3 spells CASSPSRTETSFF. In nucleotides, the CDR3 is TGTGCCAGCAGCCCCTCCAGGACAGAGACATCTTTCTTT.